This TCR beta chain was sequenced for a study of T-cell reconstitution after alpha-beta-depleted transplantation in children. Preparing the TCRbeta library involved the use of unique molecular identifiers. TCRdb analysed the PCR reads with MiXCR anew, one entry per CDR3 protein. This table has approximately 630,000 distinct CDR3 sequences, over 10% appearing once. Trimming took off 1 base at V and 4 bases at J, with 8 bases between the two ends. The CDR3 spans 14 residues. Looked up from germline, CDR1 is DFQATT and CDR2 is SNEGSKA (reference sequence). This clonotype was observed many times. This chain connects TRBV20-1 to TRBJ1-6; no clear D gene. This TCR derives from a girl under 10 years old with congenital amegakaryocytic thrombocytopenia, due to receive a stem cell transplant. The specimen was PBMCs, collected before TCRalphabeta/CD19-depleted stem cell transplant. The CDR3: CSARATRYNSPLHF. CDR3 sequence (DNA): TGCAGTGCTAGAGCGACACGGTATAATTCACCCCTCCACTTT.